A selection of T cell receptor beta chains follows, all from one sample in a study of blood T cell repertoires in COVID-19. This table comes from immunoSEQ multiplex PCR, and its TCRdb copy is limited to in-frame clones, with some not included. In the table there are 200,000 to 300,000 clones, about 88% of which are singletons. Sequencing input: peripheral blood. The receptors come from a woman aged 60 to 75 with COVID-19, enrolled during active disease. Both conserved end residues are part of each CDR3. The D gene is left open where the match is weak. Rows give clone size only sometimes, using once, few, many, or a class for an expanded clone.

CDR3 protein: CAIITGGNTEAFF
CDR3 DNA: TGTGCCATCATAACAGGGGGTAACACTGAAGCTTTCTTT
V gene: TRBV28
D gene: TRBD1
J gene: TRBJ1-1
clone size: .

CDR3 protein: CASSPGTGAVGELFF
CDR3 DNA: TGTGCCAGCAGCCCCGGGACAGGGGCGGTCGGGGAGCTGTTTTTT
V gene: TRBV7-6
D gene: TRBD1
J gene: TRBJ2-2
clone size: .

CDR3 protein: CASSQGLAGGGEQYF
CDR3 DNA: TGTGCCAGCAGCCAAGGACTAGCGGGAGGAGGCGAGCAGTACTTC
V gene: TRBV3-1/TRBV3-2
D gene: TRBD2
J gene: TRBJ2-7
clone size: .

CDR3 protein: CARGVVGPGNTIYF
CDR3 DNA: TGTGCCAGGGGCGTTGTGGGGCCTGGAAACACCATATATTTT
V gene: TRBV3-1/TRBV3-2
D gene: .
J gene: TRBJ1-3
clone size: .

CDR3 protein: CASSPGLAADTQYF
CDR3 DNA: TGCGCCAGCAGCCCCGGACTAGCGGCAGATACGCAGTATTTT
V gene: TRBV5-1
D gene: TRBD2
J gene: TRBJ2-3
clone size: .

CDR3 protein: CASSGSPGQAVSHGYTF
CDR3 DNA: TGTGCCAGCAGCGGAAGCCCCGGACAGGCGGTATCCCATGGCTACACCTTC
V gene: TRBV5-8
D gene: TRBD1
J gene: TRBJ1-2
clone size: .

CDR3 protein: CASRYGTQDGYTF
CDR3 DNA: TGTGCCAGCAGGTACGGGACACAGGACGGCTACACCTTC
V gene: TRBV9
D gene: .
J gene: TRBJ1-2
clone size: .

CDR3 protein: CASSTDTYQPQHF
CDR3 DNA: TGTGCCAGCAGCACAGACACGTATCAGCCCCAGCATTTT
V gene: TRBV7-8
D gene: .
J gene: TRBJ1-5
clone size: .

CDR3 protein: CASSEERGPNYGYTF
CDR3 DNA: TGTGCCAGCAGTGAAGAAAGGGGTCCTAACTATGGCTACACCTTC
V gene: TRBV6-1
D gene: .
J gene: TRBJ1-2
clone size: .

CDR3 protein: CATSDAYRGPQETQYF
CDR3 DNA: TGTGCCACCAGTGATGCGTACAGGGGTCCCCAAGAGACCCAGTACTTC
V gene: TRBV24-1
D gene: TRBD1
J gene: TRBJ2-5
clone size: .

CDR3 protein: CSVEGGGGAYEQYF
CDR3 DNA: TGCAGCGTTGAAGGGGGTGGCGGGGCCTACGAGCAGTACTTC
V gene: TRBV29-1
D gene: .
J gene: TRBJ2-7
clone size: .

CDR3 protein: CASSLGGIRGGELFF
CDR3 DNA: TGCGCCAGCAGCTTGGGAGGAATAAGGGGCGGGGAGCTGTTTTTT
V gene: TRBV5-1
D gene: .
J gene: TRBJ2-2
clone size: .

CDR3 protein: CASSLELAGGETQYF
CDR3 DNA: TGTGCCAGCAGCTTAGAACTAGCGGGAGGGGAGACCCAGTACTTC
V gene: TRBV7-6
D gene: TRBD2
J gene: TRBJ2-5
clone size: once

CDR3 protein: CASSLAVDWAIETQYF
CDR3 DNA: TGTGCCAGCAGCTTAGCGGTGGACTGGGCAATAGAGACCCAGTACTTC
V gene: TRBV7-2
D gene: .
J gene: TRBJ2-5
clone size: .

CDR3 protein: CASSPVLAGGSDTQYF
CDR3 DNA: TGTGCCAGCAGTCCCGTGCTAGCGGGAGGTTCAGATACGCAGTATTTT
V gene: TRBV27
D gene: TRBD2
J gene: TRBJ2-3
clone size: many

CDR3 protein: CASSGGSGQGRYEQYF
CDR3 DNA: TGTGCCAGCTCCGGGGGTTCGGGACAGGGACGCTACGAGCAGTACTTC
V gene: TRBV18
D gene: TRBD1
J gene: TRBJ2-7
clone size: .

CDR3 protein: CASSPSGTDHSYEQYF
CDR3 DNA: TGTGCCAGCTCACCAAGTGGGACAGACCACTCCTACGAGCAGTACTTC
V gene: TRBV18
D gene: TRBD1
J gene: TRBJ2-7
clone size: few

CDR3 protein: CASSLAAGKDEQYF
CDR3 DNA: TGCGCCAGCAGCTTGGCCGCAGGGAAGGACGAGCAGTACTTC
V gene: TRBV5-1
D gene: .
J gene: TRBJ2-7
clone size: .

CDR3 protein: CASSVDLAGGPGNIQYF
CDR3 DNA: TGTGCCAGCAGCGTAGACCTAGCGGGAGGGCCGGGAAACATTCAGTACTTC
V gene: TRBV9
D gene: TRBD2
J gene: TRBJ2-4
clone size: .

CDR3 protein: CASSFRGQGEQYF
CDR3 DNA: TGTGCCAGCAGTTTTAGGGGACAGGGCGAGCAGTACTTC
V gene: TRBV27
D gene: TRBD1
J gene: TRBJ2-7
clone size: .

CDR3 protein: CASQGLIYEQYF
CDR3 DNA: TGTGCCAGCCAAGGACTGATCTACGAGCAGTACTTC
V gene: TRBV6-5
D gene: .
J gene: TRBJ2-7
clone size: .

CDR3 protein: CASSLPSGPGELFF
CDR3 DNA: TGCGCCAGCAGCTTGCCCAGCGGGCCCGGGGAGCTGTTTTTT
V gene: TRBV5-1
D gene: .
J gene: TRBJ2-2
clone size: .

CDR3 protein: CASSPPTTGPYNEQFF
CDR3 DNA: TGTGCCAGCTCCCCCCCCACGACAGGGCCTTACAATGAGCAGTTCTTC
V gene: TRBV18
D gene: TRBD1
J gene: TRBJ2-1
clone size: .

CDR3 protein: CATRDWSYEQYF
CDR3 DNA: TGTGCCACCCGGGACTGGTCCTACGAGCAGTACTTC
V gene: TRBV19
D gene: .
J gene: TRBJ2-7
clone size: .

CDR3 protein: CASSLGLAGGIHEQFF
CDR3 DNA: TGCGCCAGCAGCTTGGGGCTAGCGGGAGGGATCCATGAGCAGTTCTTC
V gene: TRBV5-1
D gene: TRBD2
J gene: TRBJ2-1
clone size: once

CDR3 protein: CASSLQVLHGYTF
CDR3 DNA: TGTGCCAGCAGTTTACAGGTGTTACATGGCTACACCTTC
V gene: TRBV28
D gene: .
J gene: TRBJ1-2
clone size: .

CDR3 protein: CASSIVPGDFSGYTF
CDR3 DNA: TGTGCCAGTAGTATAGTTCCAGGGGATTTCTCTGGCTACACCTTC
V gene: TRBV19
D gene: .
J gene: TRBJ1-2
clone size: .